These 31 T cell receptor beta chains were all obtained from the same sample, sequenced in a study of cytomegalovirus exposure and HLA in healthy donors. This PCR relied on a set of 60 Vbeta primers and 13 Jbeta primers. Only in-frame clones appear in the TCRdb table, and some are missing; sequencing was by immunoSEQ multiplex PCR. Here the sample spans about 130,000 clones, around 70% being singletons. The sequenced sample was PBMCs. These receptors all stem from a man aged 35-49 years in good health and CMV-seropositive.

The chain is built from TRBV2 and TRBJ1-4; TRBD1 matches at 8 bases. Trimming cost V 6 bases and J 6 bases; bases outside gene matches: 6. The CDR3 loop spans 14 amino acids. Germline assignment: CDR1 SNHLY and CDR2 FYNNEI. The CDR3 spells CASRQTGVDEKLFF. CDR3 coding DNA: TGTGCCAGCAGGCAGACAGGGGTGGATGAAAAACTGTTTTTT.

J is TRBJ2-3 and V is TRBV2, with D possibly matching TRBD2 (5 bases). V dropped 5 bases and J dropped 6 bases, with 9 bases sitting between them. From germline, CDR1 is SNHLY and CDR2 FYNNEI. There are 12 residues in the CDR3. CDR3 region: CASSTRRDTQYF. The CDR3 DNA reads TGTGCCAGCAGTACTAGGCGGGATACGCAGTATTTT. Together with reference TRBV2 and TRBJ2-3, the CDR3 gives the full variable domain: EPEVTQTPSHQVTQMGQEVILRCVPISNHLYFYWYRQILGQKVEFLVSFYNNEISEKSEIFDDQFSVERPDGSNFTLKIRSTKLEDSAMYFCASSTRRDTQYFGPGTRLTVL.

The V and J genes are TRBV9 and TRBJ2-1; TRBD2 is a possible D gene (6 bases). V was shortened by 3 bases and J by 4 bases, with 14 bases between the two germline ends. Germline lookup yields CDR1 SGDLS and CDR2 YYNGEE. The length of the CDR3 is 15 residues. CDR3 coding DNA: TGTGCCAGCAGCGCTTCCGGGACTTCTTACAATGAGCAGTTCTTC. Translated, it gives CASSASGTSYNEQFF.

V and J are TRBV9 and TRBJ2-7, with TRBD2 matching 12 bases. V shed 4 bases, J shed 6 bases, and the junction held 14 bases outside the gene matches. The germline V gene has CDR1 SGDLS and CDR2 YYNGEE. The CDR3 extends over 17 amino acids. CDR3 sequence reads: CASSTPALAGGPSEQYF. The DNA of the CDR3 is TGTGCCAGCAGCACCCCCGCCCTAGCGGGAGGGCCCTCCGAGCAGTACTTC.

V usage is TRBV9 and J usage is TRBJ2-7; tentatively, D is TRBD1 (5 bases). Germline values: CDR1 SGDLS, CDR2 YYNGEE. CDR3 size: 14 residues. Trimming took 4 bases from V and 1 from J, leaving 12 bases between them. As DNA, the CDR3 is TGTGCCAGCAGCACCAGACAGAGATCCTACGAGCAGTACTTC. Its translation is CASSTRQRSYEQYF.

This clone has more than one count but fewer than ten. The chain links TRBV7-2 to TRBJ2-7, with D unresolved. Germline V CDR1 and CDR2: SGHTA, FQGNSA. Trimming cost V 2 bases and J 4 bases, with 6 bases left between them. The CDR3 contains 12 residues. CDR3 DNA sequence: TGTGCCAGCAGCTTAAATAGATACGAGCAGTACTTC. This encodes CASSLNRYEQYF. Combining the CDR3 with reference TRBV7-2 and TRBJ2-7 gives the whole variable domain GAGVSQSPSNKVTEKGKDVELRCDPISGHTALYWYRQSLGQGLEFLIYFQGNSAPDKSGLPSDRFSAERTGGSVSTLTIQRTQQEDSAVYLCASSLNRYEQYFGPGTRLTVT.

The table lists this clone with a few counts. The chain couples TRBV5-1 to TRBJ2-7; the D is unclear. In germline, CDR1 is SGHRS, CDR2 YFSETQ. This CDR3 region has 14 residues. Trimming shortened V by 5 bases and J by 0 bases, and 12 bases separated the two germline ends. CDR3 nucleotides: TGCGCCAGCAGGCGGAGCGCCGACTCCTACGAGCAGTACTTC. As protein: CASRRSADSYEQYF.

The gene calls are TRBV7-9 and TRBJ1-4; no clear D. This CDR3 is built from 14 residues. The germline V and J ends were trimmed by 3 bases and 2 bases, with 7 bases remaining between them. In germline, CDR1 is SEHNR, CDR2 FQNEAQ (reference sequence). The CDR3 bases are TGTGCCAGCAGCTTCGGTGGTACTAATGAAAAACTGTTTTTT. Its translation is CASSFGGTNEKLFF.

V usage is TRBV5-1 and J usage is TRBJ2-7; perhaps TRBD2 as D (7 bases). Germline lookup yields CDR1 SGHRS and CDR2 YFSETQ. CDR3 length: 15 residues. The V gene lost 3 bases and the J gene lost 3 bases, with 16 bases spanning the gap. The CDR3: CASSSPWEGVYEQYF. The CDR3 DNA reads TGCGCCAGCAGCTCCCCTTGGGAGGGGGTCTACGAGCAGTACTTC.

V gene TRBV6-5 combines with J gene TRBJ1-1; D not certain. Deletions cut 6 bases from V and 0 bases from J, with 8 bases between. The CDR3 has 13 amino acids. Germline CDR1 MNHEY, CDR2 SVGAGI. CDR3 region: CASSKTLNTEAFF. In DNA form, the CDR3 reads TGTGCCAGCAGCAAAACTTTGAACACTGAAGCTTTCTTT.

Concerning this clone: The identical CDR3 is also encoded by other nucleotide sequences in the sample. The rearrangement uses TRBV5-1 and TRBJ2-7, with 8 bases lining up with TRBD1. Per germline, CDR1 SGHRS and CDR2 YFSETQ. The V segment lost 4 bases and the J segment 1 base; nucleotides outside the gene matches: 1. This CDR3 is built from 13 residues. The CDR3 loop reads CASSRDRSYEQYF. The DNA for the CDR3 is TGCGCCAGCAGCCGGGACAGGTCCTACGAGCAGTACTTC. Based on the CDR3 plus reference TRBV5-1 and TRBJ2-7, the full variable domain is KAGVTQTPRYLIKTRGQQVTLSCSPISGHRSVSWYQQTPGQGLQFLFEYFSETQRNKGNFPGRFSGRQFSNSRSEMNVSTLELGDSALYLCASSRDRSYEQYFGPGTRLTVT.

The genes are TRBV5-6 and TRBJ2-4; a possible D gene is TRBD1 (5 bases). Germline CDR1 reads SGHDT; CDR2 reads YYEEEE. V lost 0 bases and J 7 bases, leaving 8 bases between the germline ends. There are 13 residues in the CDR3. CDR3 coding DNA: TGTGCCAGCAGCTTGGCTGGGGCGAACATTCAGTACTTC. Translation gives CASSLAGANIQYF.

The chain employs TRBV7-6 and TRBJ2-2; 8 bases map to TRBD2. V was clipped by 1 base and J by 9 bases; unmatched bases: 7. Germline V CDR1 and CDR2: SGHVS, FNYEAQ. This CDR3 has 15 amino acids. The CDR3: CASSLGPRGGRELFF. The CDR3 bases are TGTGCCAGCAGCTTAGGCCCCCGGGGGGGCAGGGAGCTGTTTTTT.

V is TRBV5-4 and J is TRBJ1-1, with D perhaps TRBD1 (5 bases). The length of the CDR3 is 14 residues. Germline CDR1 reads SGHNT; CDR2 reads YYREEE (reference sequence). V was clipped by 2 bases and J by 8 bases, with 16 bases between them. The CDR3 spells CASSFIDSLTEAFF. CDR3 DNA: TGTGCCAGCAGCTTCATTGACAGCCTCACGGAAGCTTTCTTT.

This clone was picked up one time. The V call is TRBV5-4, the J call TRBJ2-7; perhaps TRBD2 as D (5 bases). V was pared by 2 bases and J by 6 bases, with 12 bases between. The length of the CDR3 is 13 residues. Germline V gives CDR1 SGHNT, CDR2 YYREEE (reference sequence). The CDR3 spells CASSFRAAAEQYF. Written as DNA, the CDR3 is TGTGCCAGCAGCTTTCGTGCAGCGGCCGAGCAGTACTTC.

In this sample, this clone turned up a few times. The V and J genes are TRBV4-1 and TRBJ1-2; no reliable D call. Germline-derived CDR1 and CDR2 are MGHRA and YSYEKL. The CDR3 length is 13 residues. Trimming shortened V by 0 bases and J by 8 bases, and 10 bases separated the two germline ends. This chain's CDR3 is CASSQDGLWGYTF. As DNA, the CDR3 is TGCGCCAGCAGCCAAGACGGTCTATGGGGCTACACCTTC.

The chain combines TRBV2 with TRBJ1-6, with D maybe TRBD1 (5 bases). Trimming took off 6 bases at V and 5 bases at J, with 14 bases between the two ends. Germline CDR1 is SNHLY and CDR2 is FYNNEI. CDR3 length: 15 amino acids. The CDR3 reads CASRTTETDNSPLHF. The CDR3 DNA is TGTGCCAGCAGGACGACCGAGACAGATAATTCACCCCTCCACTTT.

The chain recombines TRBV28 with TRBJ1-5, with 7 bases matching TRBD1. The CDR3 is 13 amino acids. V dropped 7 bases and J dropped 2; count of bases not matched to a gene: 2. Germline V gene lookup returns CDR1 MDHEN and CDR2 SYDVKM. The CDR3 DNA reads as TGTGCCAGCACTGGACAGGGCAATCAGCCCCAGCATTTT. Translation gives CASTGQGNQPQHF.

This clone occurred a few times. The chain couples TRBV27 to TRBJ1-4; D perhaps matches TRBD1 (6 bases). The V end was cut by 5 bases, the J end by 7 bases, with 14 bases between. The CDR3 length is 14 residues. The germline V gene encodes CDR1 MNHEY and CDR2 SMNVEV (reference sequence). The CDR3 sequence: CASSIQGRGEKLFF. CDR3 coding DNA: TGTGCCAGCAGTATACAGGGCAGAGGTGAAAAACTGTTTTTT. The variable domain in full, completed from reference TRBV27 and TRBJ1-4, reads EAQVTQNPRYLITVTGKKLTVTCSQNMNHEYMSWYRQDPGLGLRQIYYSMNVEVTDKGDVPEGYKVSRKEKRNFPLILESPSPNQTSLYFCASSIQGRGEKLFFGSGTQLSVL.

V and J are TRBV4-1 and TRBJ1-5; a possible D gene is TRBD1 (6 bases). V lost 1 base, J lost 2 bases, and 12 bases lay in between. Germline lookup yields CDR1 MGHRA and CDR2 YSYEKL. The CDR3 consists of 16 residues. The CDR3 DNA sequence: TGCGCCAGCAGCCAAGGGACAGCCTATGGCAATCAGCCCCAGCATTTT. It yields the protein CASSQGTAYGNQPQHF.

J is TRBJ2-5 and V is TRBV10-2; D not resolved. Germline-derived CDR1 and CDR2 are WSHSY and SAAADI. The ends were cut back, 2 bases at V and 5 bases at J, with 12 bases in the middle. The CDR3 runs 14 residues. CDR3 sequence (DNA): TGCGCCAGCAGTGAGGCGAGAGGTATTGAGACCCAGTACTTC. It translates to CASSEARGIETQYF.

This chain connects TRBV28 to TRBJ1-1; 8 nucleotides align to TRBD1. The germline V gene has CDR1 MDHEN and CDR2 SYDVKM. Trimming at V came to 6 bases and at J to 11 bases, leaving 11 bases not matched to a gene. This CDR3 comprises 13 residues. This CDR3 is CASRGGQAQLAFF. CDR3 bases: TGTGCCAGCAGGGGGGGACAGGCCCAACTTGCTTTCTTT.

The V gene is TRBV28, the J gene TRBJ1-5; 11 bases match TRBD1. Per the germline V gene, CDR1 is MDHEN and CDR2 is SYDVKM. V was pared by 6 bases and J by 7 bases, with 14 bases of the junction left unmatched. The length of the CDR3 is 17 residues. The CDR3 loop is CASSLTKDRGRGQPQHF. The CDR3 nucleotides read TGTGCCAGCAGCCTCACCAAGGACAGGGGGCGAGGACAGCCCCAGCATTTT.

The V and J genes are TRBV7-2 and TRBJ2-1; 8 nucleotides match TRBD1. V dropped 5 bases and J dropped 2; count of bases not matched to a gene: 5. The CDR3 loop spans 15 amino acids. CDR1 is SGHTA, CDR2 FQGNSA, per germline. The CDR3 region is CASSPGTGAYNEQFF. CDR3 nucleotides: TGTGCCAGCAGCCCCGGGACAGGAGCCTACAATGAGCAGTTCTTC.

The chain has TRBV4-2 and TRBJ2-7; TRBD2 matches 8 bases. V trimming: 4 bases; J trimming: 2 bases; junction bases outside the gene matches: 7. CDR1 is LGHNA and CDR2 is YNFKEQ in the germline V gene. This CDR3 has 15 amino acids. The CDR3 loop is CASSPTSGFAYEQYF. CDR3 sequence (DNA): TGTGCCAGCAGCCCAACTAGCGGATTCGCCTACGAGCAGTACTTC.

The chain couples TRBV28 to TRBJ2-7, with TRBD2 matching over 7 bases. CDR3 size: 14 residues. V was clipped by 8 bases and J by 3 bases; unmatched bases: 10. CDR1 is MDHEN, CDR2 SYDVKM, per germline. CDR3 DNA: TGTGCCAGCTCCCCCTGGCGGGACTACTACGAGCAGTACTTC. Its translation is CASSPWRDYYEQYF.

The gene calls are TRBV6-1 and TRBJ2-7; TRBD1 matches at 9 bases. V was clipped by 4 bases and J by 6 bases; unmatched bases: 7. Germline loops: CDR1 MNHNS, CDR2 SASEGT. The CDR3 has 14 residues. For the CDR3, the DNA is TGTGCCAGCAGTGCCGGGACAGGGTTGGGCGAGCAGTACTTC. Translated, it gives CASSAGTGLGEQYF.

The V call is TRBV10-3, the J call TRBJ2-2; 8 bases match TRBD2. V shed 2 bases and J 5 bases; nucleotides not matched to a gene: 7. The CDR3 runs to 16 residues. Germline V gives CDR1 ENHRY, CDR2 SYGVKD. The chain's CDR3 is CAISERETSATGELFF. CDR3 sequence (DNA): TGTGCCATCAGTGAGCGGGAGACTAGCGCTACCGGGGAGCTGTTTTTT.

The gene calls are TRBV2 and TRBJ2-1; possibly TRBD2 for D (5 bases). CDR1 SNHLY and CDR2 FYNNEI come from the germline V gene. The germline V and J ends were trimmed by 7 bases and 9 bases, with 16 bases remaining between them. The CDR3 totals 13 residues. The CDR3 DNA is TGTGCCAGCAAGCCTACTAACGCGGGTGAGCAGTTCTTC. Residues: CASKPTNAGEQFF. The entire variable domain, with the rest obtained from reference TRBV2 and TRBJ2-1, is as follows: EPEVTQTPSHQVTQMGQEVILRCVPISNHLYFYWYRQILGQKVEFLVSFYNNEISEKSEIFDDQFSVERPDGSNFTLKIRSTKLEDSAMYFCASKPTNAGEQFFGPGTRLTVL.

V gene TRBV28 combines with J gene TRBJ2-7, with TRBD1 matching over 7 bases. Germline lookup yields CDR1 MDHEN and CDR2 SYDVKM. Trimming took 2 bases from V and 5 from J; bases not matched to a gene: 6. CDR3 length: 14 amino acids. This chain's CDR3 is CASSLDRVLHEQYF. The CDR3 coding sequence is TGTGCCAGCAGTTTAGACAGGGTTCTCCACGAGCAGTACTTC.

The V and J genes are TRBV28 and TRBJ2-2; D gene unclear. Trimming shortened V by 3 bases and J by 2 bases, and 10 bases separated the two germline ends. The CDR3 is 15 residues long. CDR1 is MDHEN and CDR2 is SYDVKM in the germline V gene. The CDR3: CASSFVDSNTGELFF. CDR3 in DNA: TGTGCCAGCAGTTTCGTCGACTCTAACACCGGGGAGCTGTTTTTT.